These T cell receptor beta chains were read from a single sample in a study of blood T cell repertoires in COVID-19. The method was immunoSEQ multiplex PCR; TCRdb's version includes in-frame clones alone and lacks a portion of them. In the table there are tens of thousands of clones, around 83% of which are singletons. Sequencing was done on a sample of peripheral blood. The receptors derive from a human donor with acute or convalescent COVID-19. The donor label of this sample is uncertain. CDR3s include the opening cysteine and the closing phenylalanine or tryptophan. D genes are given only for firm matches. Clone size is given for some rows only: seen once, a few or many times, or a class if the clone is expanded.

clone_size: .; j_call: TRBJ1-1; v_call: TRBV27; d_call: .; cdr3_nt: TGTGCCAGCAGTCCGCCTGGGGGCAGGGACACTGAAGCTTTCTTT; cdr3_aa: CASSPPGGRDTEAFF
clone_size: .; j_call: TRBJ1-5; v_call: TRBV2; d_call: .; cdr3_nt: TGTGCCAGCAGCCCGGAACAGGGCAATCAGCCCCAGCATTTT; cdr3_aa: CASSPEQGNQPQHF
clone_size: .; j_call: TRBJ2-2; v_call: TRBV11-2; d_call: .; cdr3_nt: TGTGCCAGCAGCCCGAGCGCAGCCAACACCGGGGAGCTGTTTTTT; cdr3_aa: CASSPSAANTGELFF
clone_size: .; j_call: TRBJ1-1; v_call: TRBV19; d_call: TRBD1; cdr3_nt: TGTGCCAGTAGTCCGACTCGGGACAGGGGGCCTGAAGCTTTCTTT; cdr3_aa: CASSPTRDRGPEAFF
clone_size: .; j_call: TRBJ1-2; v_call: TRBV12-5; d_call: TRBD1; cdr3_nt: TGTGCTAGTGGTTTGGGGGACAGTCAAACCTATGGCTACACCTTC; cdr3_aa: CASGLGDSQTYGYTF
clone_size: .; j_call: TRBJ2-5; v_call: TRBV7-6; d_call: .; cdr3_nt: TGTGCCAGCAGCTTAAACGGGGGAGAGGAGACCCAGTACTTC; cdr3_aa: CASSLNGGEETQYF
clone_size: .; j_call: TRBJ2-5; v_call: TRBV5-4; d_call: TRBD2; cdr3_nt: TGTGCCAGCAGCTTCGGGGGGATCCAAGAGACCCAGTACTTC; cdr3_aa: CASSFGGIQETQYF
clone_size: .; j_call: TRBJ1-1; v_call: TRBV25-1; d_call: .; cdr3_nt: TGTGCCAGCAGCTCGGGAGGGTCCCGTGAAGCTTTCTTT; cdr3_aa: CASSSGGSREAFF
clone_size: once; j_call: TRBJ2-3; v_call: TRBV28; d_call: .; cdr3_nt: TGTGCCAGCAGACCACATAGCGGCAACACAGATACGCAGTATTTT; cdr3_aa: CASRPHSGNTDTQYF
clone_size: .; j_call: TRBJ2-5; v_call: TRBV19; d_call: .; cdr3_nt: TGTGCCAGTAGTATACGACACCAACTCCAAGAGACCCAGTACTTC; cdr3_aa: CASSIRHQLQETQYF
clone_size: .; j_call: TRBJ1-5; v_call: TRBV30; d_call: .; cdr3_nt: TGTGCCTGGAGTGTAGCATGGAATCAGCCCCAGCATTTT; cdr3_aa: CAWSVAWNQPQHF
clone_size: few; j_call: TRBJ1-1; v_call: TRBV5-1; d_call: TRBD1; cdr3_nt: TGCGCCAGCAGCTTGGCCCAGGGGGCAGGGAACACTGAAGCTTTCTTT; cdr3_aa: CASSLAQGAGNTEAFF
clone_size: .; j_call: TRBJ2-7; v_call: TRBV4-2; d_call: .; cdr3_nt: TGTGCCAGCAGCCAAGGGACTGGAAGCTCCTACGAGCAGTACTTC; cdr3_aa: CASSQGTGSSYEQYF
clone_size: .; j_call: TRBJ1-2; v_call: TRBV28; d_call: TRBD1; cdr3_nt: TGTGCCAGCAGTTTTAGCGACACCGGACAGGGGGGCTACACCTTC; cdr3_aa: CASSFSDTGQGGYTF
clone_size: few; j_call: TRBJ1-2; v_call: TRBV7-2; d_call: .; cdr3_nt: TGTGCCAGCAGCTCCTCAAACAGGGAGGGTGGCTACACCTTC; cdr3_aa: CASSSSNREGGYTF
clone_size: .; j_call: TRBJ1-1; v_call: TRBV5-1; d_call: TRBD1; cdr3_nt: TGCGCCAGCAGCACACAGGGGACTGAAGCTTTCTTT; cdr3_aa: CASSTQGTEAFF
clone_size: .; j_call: TRBJ1-6; v_call: TRBV6-5; d_call: TRBD1; cdr3_nt: TGTGCCAGCAGCCGGGGACAGGGCGGTCCACCCCTCCACTTT; cdr3_aa: CASSRGQGGPPLHF
clone_size: .; j_call: TRBJ2-7; v_call: TRBV6-5; d_call: .; cdr3_nt: TGTGCCAGCATCTCCCAACGACCCCTAGCCCCAGAGCAGTACTTC; cdr3_aa: CASISQRPLAPEQYF
clone_size: .; j_call: TRBJ2-3; v_call: TRBV3-1/TRBV3-2; d_call: .; cdr3_nt: TGTGCCAGCAGCCAAGGCGGGTGGACAGATACGCAGTATTTT; cdr3_aa: CASSQGGWTDTQYF
clone_size: .; j_call: TRBJ1-3; v_call: TRBV6-4; d_call: TRBD1; cdr3_nt: TGTGCCAGCAGGGGTACAGGGGGCTCTGGAAACACCATATATTTT; cdr3_aa: CASRGTGGSGNTIYF
clone_size: .; j_call: TRBJ2-2; v_call: TRBV7-2; d_call: TRBD1; cdr3_nt: TGTGCCAGCAGTTGGACAGGGGGCGGTCCCGCGAACACCGGGGAGCTGTTTTTT; cdr3_aa: CASSWTGGGPANTGELFF
clone_size: few; j_call: TRBJ1-2; v_call: TRBV18; d_call: TRBD1; cdr3_nt: TGTGCCAGCTCACCTCCGGACAGGGGAAAAGGCTACACCTTC; cdr3_aa: CASSPPDRGKGYTF
clone_size: .; j_call: TRBJ1-1; v_call: TRBV5-6; d_call: .; cdr3_nt: TGTGCCAGCAGCCACCCCCCGGGAGGGCTGAACACTGAAGCTTTCTTT; cdr3_aa: CASSHPPGGLNTEAFF
clone_size: once; j_call: TRBJ2-5; v_call: TRBV19; d_call: .; cdr3_nt: TGTGCCAGTAGTACAACAGGGGGGGCCTTAGAGACCCAGTACTTC; cdr3_aa: CASSTTGGALETQYF
clone_size: .; j_call: TRBJ2-1; v_call: TRBV5-6; d_call: TRBD2; cdr3_nt: TGTGCCAGCAGCCCCAGCGGGGGGAATTACAATGAGCAGTTCTTC; cdr3_aa: CASSPSGGNYNEQFF
clone_size: .; j_call: TRBJ2-3; v_call: TRBV7-2; d_call: .; cdr3_nt: TGTGCCAGCAGCTTAGCGGGGACTTTCACAGATACGCAGTATTTT; cdr3_aa: CASSLAGTFTDTQYF
clone_size: few; j_call: TRBJ2-5; v_call: TRBV29-1; d_call: .; cdr3_nt: TGCAGCGTTGGATCACAGGGATCAAGAGAGACCCAGTACTTC; cdr3_aa: CSVGSQGSRETQYF
clone_size: .; j_call: TRBJ1-4; v_call: TRBV28; d_call: .; cdr3_nt: TGTGCCAGCAGCAAACAGGGAACTAATGAAAAACTGTTTTTT; cdr3_aa: CASSKQGTNEKLFF
clone_size: .; j_call: TRBJ2-6; v_call: TRBV7-3; d_call: .; cdr3_nt: TGTGCCAGCAGCTTGAGCACAGACTCTGGGGCCAACGTCCTGACTTTC; cdr3_aa: CASSLSTDSGANVLTF
clone_size: .; j_call: TRBJ2-1; v_call: TRBV6-5; d_call: .; cdr3_nt: TGTGCCAGCAGACTATCAAGCTCCTACAATGAGCAGTTCTTC; cdr3_aa: CASRLSSSYNEQFF
clone_size: .; j_call: TRBJ1-5; v_call: TRBV28; d_call: .; cdr3_nt: TGTGCCAGCAGTTTAGCAGGGGAGTGGAACAATCAGCCCCAGCATTTT; cdr3_aa: CASSLAGEWNNQPQHF